A single sample is the source of the 26 T cell receptor beta chains below, sequenced in a study of cytomegalovirus exposure and HLA in healthy donors. A multiplex PCR was run with 60 Vbeta primers and 13 Jbeta primers. Profiling relied on immunoSEQ multiplex PCR, and the TCRdb table lists in-frame clones only, not all of them. Of 160,000 or so clones listed, over 80% are singletons. Material: PBMCs. These receptor sequences come from a woman aged 18-29 years in good health and CMV-seronegative.

The CDR3 bases are TGTGCCAGCAGCCCCCTCCCCAACTATGGCTACACCTTC. It specifies CASSPLPNYGYTF. The chain links TRBV6-1 to TRBJ1-2, with D hard to call. V was cut by 6 bases and J by 2 bases, with 10 bases left in between. The CDR3 extends over 13 amino acids. Per the germline V gene, CDR1 is MNHNS and CDR2 is SASEGT.

This clone was detected only a few times. CDR3: CASSEWDSEAFF. The DNA of the CDR3 is TGTGCCAGCAGTGAATGGGACAGTGAAGCTTTCTTT. The V and J genes are TRBV25-1 and TRBJ1-1; TRBD1 matches 7 bases. The CDR3 extends over 12 amino acids. The V segment lost 1 base and the J segment 7 bases; nucleotides outside the gene matches: 0. Looked up from germline, CDR1 is MGHDK and CDR2 is SYGVNS.

V gene TRBV28 combines with J gene TRBJ1-1; D gene uncertain. The CDR3 covers 13 residues. The ends were cut back, 10 bases at V and 4 bases at J, with 16 bases in the middle. Germline CDR1 and CDR2: MDHEN and SYDVKM. The CDR3 nucleotides read TGTGCCAACTCGCCCCGTTCGGGCACTGAAGCTTTCTTT. This gives the protein CANSPRSGTEAFF.

This clone was counted once. The chain employs TRBV7-9 and TRBJ1-6, with 7 bases aligning to TRBD1. The CDR3 sequence is 15 residues long. Germline-derived CDR1 and CDR2 are SEHNR and FQNEAQ (reference sequence). After removal of 3 bases from V and 3 bases from J, the junction contained 2 bases not matched to a gene. The CDR3 DNA reads TGTGCCAGCAGCTTGGGGACAGTCTATAATTCACCCCTCCACTTT. Its protein is CASSLGTVYNSPLHF.

The rearrangement links TRBV2 to TRBJ1-4, with D unresolved. The germline CDR1 and CDR2 sequences are SNHLY and FYNNEI. V shed 5 bases and J shed 7 bases, with 8 bases lying between them. The CDR3 has 12 residues. The CDR3 DNA reads TGTGCCAGCAGTAGAGAGGTTGAAAAACTGTTTTTT. Encoded protein: CASSREVEKLFF.

The chain carries TRBV11-2 and TRBJ2-5; D gene ambiguous. Trimming stripped 3 bases from V and 5 bases from J, with 16 bases between. This CDR3 region has 15 residues. Germline V CDR1 and CDR2: SGHAT, FQNNGV. CDR3 protein: CASSLSSGGGETQYF. The CDR3 DNA sequence: TGTGCCAGCAGCTTGTCGTCAGGTGGTGGGGAGACCCAGTACTTC.

This CDR3 is CASSLRGANTGELFF. The CDR3, as DNA: TGTGCCAGCAGTTTACGGGGGGCGAACACCGGGGAGCTGTTTTTT. The gene calls are TRBV27 and TRBJ2-2; 7 nucleotides line up with TRBD2. V trimming: 2 bases; J trimming: 0 bases; junction bases outside the gene matches: 0. The CDR3 covers 15 residues. Germline loops: CDR1 MNHEY, CDR2 SMNVEV (reference sequence).

The chain recombines TRBV13 with TRBJ2-3; D is undetermined. CDR3 length equals 14 residues. Germline V lookup: CDR1 PRHDT, CDR2 FYEKMQ (reference sequence). The V end was cut by 5 bases, the J end by 0 bases, with 9 bases between. CDR3 sequence (DNA): TGTGCCAGCAGCCCCCGGTTGAGCACAGATACGCAGTATTTT. Protein product: CASSPRLSTDTQYF.

The chain has TRBV10-2 and TRBJ2-7; D may be TRBD1 (5 bases). Germline V lookup: CDR1 WSHSY, CDR2 SAAADI. CDR3 size: 12 residues. V shed 9 bases and J shed 5 bases, with 14 bases lying between them. In DNA form, the CDR3 reads TGCGCCAGTCGACAGTATGATAACGAGCAGTACTTC. This sequence encodes CASRQYDNEQYF.

The chain uses TRBV2 and TRBJ2-7, with unresolved D. The CDR3 is 15 residues long. In germline, CDR1 is SNHLY, CDR2 FYNNEI. Between the trimmed V and J ends, which lost 0 bases and 4 bases, there was a span of 13 bases. The CDR3 DNA sequence: TGTGCCAGCAGTGAAGCGGCTGCCCCCGGGTACGAGCAGTACTTC. Protein: CASSEAAAPGYEQYF.

The V gene is TRBV29-1, the J gene TRBJ2-3; D is undetermined. Germline V gene sequence: CDR1 SQVTM, CDR2 ANQGSEA. This CDR3 is 11 amino acids long. Trimming took 6 bases from V and 4 from J, leaving 8 bases between them. CDR3 in amino acids: CSVETADTQYF. The CDR3 DNA follows: TGCAGCGTGGAGACGGCAGATACGCAGTATTTT.

V is TRBV7-9 and J is TRBJ1-2; 8 positions agree with TRBD1. Germline V lookup: CDR1 SEHNR, CDR2 FQNEAQ (reference sequence). This CDR3 is built from 15 residues. V was clipped by 1 base and J by 0 bases; unmatched bases: 1. The CDR3: CASSLDRGTNYGYTF. The CDR3 bases are TGTGCCAGCAGCTTAGACAGGGGGACTAACTATGGCTACACCTTC.

CDR3 residues: CASSLGGGGNYNEQFF. CDR3 DNA: TGTGCCAGCAGCTTAGGGGGCGGGGGGAACTACAATGAGCAGTTCTTC. The V call is TRBV11-2, the J call TRBJ2-1; 8 bases line up with TRBD2. The J segment lost 3 bases and the V segment lost 1 base, leaving 5 bases of the junction unmatched. Germline values: CDR1 SGHAT, CDR2 FQNNGV. The CDR3 contains 16 residues.

The chain employs TRBV27 and TRBJ2-1; a possible D gene is TRBD2 (6 bases). This CDR3 is 16 amino acids long. Germline V lookup: CDR1 MNHEY, CDR2 SMNVEV (reference sequence). The V end lost 6 bases, the J end lost 7 bases, and 22 bases lay between the germline ends. The CDR3 spells CASRTNPHDGGNEQFF. The DNA for the CDR3 is TGTGCCAGCAGGACCAACCCTCATGATGGGGGGAATGAGCAGTTCTTC.

Only one count was recorded for this clone. V is TRBV19 and J is TRBJ1-1; D is uncertain. Germline CDR1 LNHDA, CDR2 SQIVND (reference sequence). V was cut by 5 bases and J by 1 base, with 8 bases left in between. The CDR3 has 13 residues. CDR3 sequence reads: CASSPTRNTEAFF. The CDR3 nucleotides are TGTGCCAGTAGTCCAACTAGGAACACTGAAGCTTTCTTT.

Here the CDR3 DNA reads TGTGCCAGTGGGAAGGGGGACTATGGCTACACCTTC. It translates to CASGKGDYGYTF. The chain joins TRBV19 to TRBJ1-2; TRBD1 is a possible D gene (6 bases). This CDR3 is 12 amino acids long. Germline CDR1 is LNHDA and CDR2 is SQIVND (reference sequence). V was shortened by 8 bases and J by 3 bases, with 10 bases between the two germline ends.

The chain recombines TRBV6-6 with TRBJ2-2; TRBD1 agrees at 7 bases. Germline V gene data show CDR1 as MNHNY and CDR2 as SVGAGI (reference sequence). Trimming removed 5 bases from V and 7 bases from J; junction bases left unmatched: 4. This CDR3 contains 13 residues. The CDR3 reads CASSGQVHGELFF. The CDR3 nucleotides read TGTGCCAGCAGTGGACAGGTTCACGGGGAGCTGTTTTTT.

The V and J genes are TRBV6-5 and TRBJ2-7, with 7 bases matching TRBD1. J gave up 4 bases and V 0 bases, and 3 bases lay outside the gene matches. The germline gives CDR1 MNHEY, CDR2 SVGAGI. The CDR3 contains 14 residues. CDR3 residues: CASSYSPGGYEQYF. CDR3 sequence (DNA): TGTGCCAGCAGTTACTCCCCAGGGGGATACGAGCAGTACTTC.

This chain links TRBV11-2 with TRBJ1-4, with 8 bases matching TRBD1. The CDR3 is 15 residues long. V was pared by 6 bases and J by 4 bases, with 7 bases of the junction left unmatched. The germline CDR1 and CDR2 sequences are SGHAT and FQNNGV. The CDR3: CASRRAGGINEKLFF. In DNA, the CDR3 is TGTGCCAGCAGGCGCGCAGGGGGCATTAATGAAAAACTGTTTTTT.

The chain links TRBV7-9 to TRBJ1-6; 7 positions agree with TRBD1. CDR1 and CDR2 from the germline V gene are SEHNR and FQNEAQ (reference sequence). The CDR3 extends over 18 amino acids. V trimming: 6 bases; J trimming: 0 bases; junction bases outside the gene matches: 11. CDR3 nucleotide sequence: TGTGCCAGCAGTCCCAAGGGGGCAGGGGGCTCCTATAATTCACCCCTCCACTTT. It encodes CASSPKGAGGSYNSPLHF.

The rearrangement uses TRBV18 and TRBJ1-1, with D perhaps matching TRBD1 (6 bases). V gave up 3 bases and J gave up 0 bases, with 17 bases separating them. CDR3 length: 17 amino acids. Germline CDR1 reads KGHSH; CDR2 reads LQKENI. The CDR3 DNA follows: TGTGCCAGCTCACCGCTGAGGGGGGGGACTATGAACACTGAAGCTTTCTTT. It encodes CASSPLRGGTMNTEAFF.

This clone was observed once. The chain joins TRBV7-6 to TRBJ2-1; 11 nucleotides line up with TRBD2. V was clipped by 5 bases and J by 2 bases; unmatched bases: 5. Germline CDR1 SGHVS, CDR2 FNYEAQ. CDR3 length: 16 amino acids. The CDR3 bases are TGTGCCAGCAGCCTGCTAGCGGGGGGCCCCTACAATGAGCAGTTCTTC. Amino acid sequence: CASSLLAGGPYNEQFF.

The table lists this clone with a count of one. The chain carries TRBV27 and TRBJ2-3, with 16 nucleotides matching TRBD2. J was trimmed by 5 bases and V by 5 bases; bases with no gene match: 7. Germline loops: CDR1 MNHEY, CDR2 SMNVEV (reference sequence). CDR3 length: 17 amino acids. The CDR3 region has the DNA TGTGCCAGCAGTCCTCCGGGACTAGCGGGGGGGGGAGATACGCAGTATTTT. It yields the protein CASSPPGLAGGGDTQYF.

Sample share makes this clone medium-sized. The genes are TRBV7-9 and TRBJ2-3; 11 positions agree with TRBD2. Germline CDR1 reads SEHNR; CDR2 reads FQNEAQ (reference sequence). The CDR3 is 15 amino acids. After removal of 6 bases from V and 1 base from J, the junction contained 3 bases not matched to a gene. The CDR3 bases are TGTGCCAGCAGACAACTAGCGGGGGGCACAGATACGCAGTATTTT. This codes for CASRQLAGGTDTQYF.

This sequence joins TRBV27 and TRBJ1-1; 7 nucleotides line up with TRBD1. Trimming at V came to 1 base and at J to 8 bases, leaving 7 bases not matched to a gene. The CDR3 spans 14 residues. Germline-derived CDR1 and CDR2 are MNHEY and SMNVEV (reference sequence). The CDR3 coding sequence is TGTGCCAGCAGTTTATACCCGGGGACAGACGAAGCTTTCTTT. Protein sequence: CASSLYPGTDEAFF.

In this sample, this clone turned up a few times. J is TRBJ2-5 and V is TRBV18; 9 positions agree with TRBD1. Unmatched junction bases numbered 6, after V lost 6 bases and J lost 4 bases. CDR3 size: 14 residues. Germline loops: CDR1 KGHSH, CDR2 LQKENI. The CDR3 coding sequence is TGTGCCAGCTCGGAGACAGGGGGAGTAGAGACCCAGTACTTC. Translation: CASSETGGVETQYF.